The T cell receptor (beta chain) described here comes from a study of blood T cell repertoires in COVID-19. Study context: From the United States, Italy and Spain came samples of acute and convalescent COVID-19. Nucleic acid was either cDNA or gDNA, and it came from T cells, B-cell-depleted T cells, or PBMCs.

Per the study methods: From reference gene primer amplification, estimates of nucleated cell counts were derived. Profiled with immunoSEQ multiplex PCR; TCRdb holds only in-frame clones, not every one. V and J calls and clone size are copied from that table; D and trimming were computed from the DNA. The table lists around 97,000 clones, roughly 84% of them singletons. Germline assignment: CDR1 MGHRA and CDR2 YSYEKL. The CDR3 contains 16 residues. The V and J ends lost 0 bases and 4 bases respectively, with 13 bases between them. The gene calls are TRBV4-1 and TRBJ1-3, with a tentative D call TRBD1 (5 bases). The sample comprised peripheral blood. This TCR was recovered from a human donor in a cohort sampled during active or convalescent COVID-19. The CDR3 sequence: CASSQDERGSGNTIYF. For the CDR3, the DNA is TGCGCCAGCAGCCAAGATGAAAGGGGTTCAGGAAACACCATATATTTT.